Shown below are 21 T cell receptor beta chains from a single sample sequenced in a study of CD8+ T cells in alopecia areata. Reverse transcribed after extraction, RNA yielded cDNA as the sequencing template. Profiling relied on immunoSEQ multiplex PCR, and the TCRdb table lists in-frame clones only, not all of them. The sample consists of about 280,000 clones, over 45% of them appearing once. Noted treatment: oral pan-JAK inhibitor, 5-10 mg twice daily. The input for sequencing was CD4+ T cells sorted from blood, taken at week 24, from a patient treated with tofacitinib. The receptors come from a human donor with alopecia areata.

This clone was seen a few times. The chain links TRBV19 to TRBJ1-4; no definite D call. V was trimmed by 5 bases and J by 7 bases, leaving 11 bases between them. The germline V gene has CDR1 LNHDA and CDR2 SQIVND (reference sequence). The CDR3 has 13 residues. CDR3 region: CASSPVRGEKLFF. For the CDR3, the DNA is TGTGCCAGTAGTCCCGTACGAGGTGAAAAACTGTTTTTT. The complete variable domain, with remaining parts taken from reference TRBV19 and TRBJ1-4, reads DGGITQSPKYLFRKEGQNVTLSCEQNLNHDAMYWYRQDPGQGLRLIYYSQIVNDFQKGDIAEGYSVSREKKESFPLTVTSAQKNPTAFYLCASSPVRGEKLFFGSGTQLSVL.

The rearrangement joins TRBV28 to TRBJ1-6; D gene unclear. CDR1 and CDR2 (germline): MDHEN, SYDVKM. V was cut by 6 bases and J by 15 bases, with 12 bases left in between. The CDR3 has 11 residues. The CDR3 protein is CASSSSWLLHF. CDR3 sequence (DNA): TGTGCCAGCAGCTCTTCGTGGCTCCTCCACTTT.

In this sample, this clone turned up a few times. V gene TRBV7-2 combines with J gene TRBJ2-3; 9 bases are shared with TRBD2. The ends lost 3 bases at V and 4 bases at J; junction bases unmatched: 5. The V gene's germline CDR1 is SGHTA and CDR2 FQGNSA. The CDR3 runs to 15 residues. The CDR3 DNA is TGTGCCAGCAGCTTCAGCGGGGGGAAGGCAGATACGCAGTATTTT. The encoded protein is CASSFSGGKADTQYF.

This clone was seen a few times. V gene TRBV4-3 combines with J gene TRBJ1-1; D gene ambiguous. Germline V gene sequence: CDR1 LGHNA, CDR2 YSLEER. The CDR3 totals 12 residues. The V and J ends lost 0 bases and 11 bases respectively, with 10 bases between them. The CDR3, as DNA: TGCGCCAGCAGCCAAGAGGGAGTGAGGGCTTTCTTT. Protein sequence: CASSQEGVRAFF.

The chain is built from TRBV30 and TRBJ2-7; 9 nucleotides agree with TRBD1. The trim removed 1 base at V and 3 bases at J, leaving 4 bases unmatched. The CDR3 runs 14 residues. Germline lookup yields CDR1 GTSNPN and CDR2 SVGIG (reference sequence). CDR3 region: CAWSGGTGHYEQYF. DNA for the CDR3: TGTGCCTGGAGTGGAGGGACAGGGCACTACGAGCAGTACTTC.

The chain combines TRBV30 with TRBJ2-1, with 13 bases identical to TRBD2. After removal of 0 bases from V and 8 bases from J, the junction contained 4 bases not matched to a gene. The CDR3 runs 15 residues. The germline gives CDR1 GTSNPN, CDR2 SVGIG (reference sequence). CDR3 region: CAWSVGTSGAHEQFF. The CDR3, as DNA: TGTGCCTGGAGTGTAGGGACTAGCGGGGCCCATGAGCAGTTCTTC.

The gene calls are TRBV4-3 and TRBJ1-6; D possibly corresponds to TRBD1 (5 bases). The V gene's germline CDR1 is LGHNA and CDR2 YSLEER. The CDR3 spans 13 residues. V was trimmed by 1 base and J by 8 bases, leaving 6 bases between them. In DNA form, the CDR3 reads TGCGCCAGCAGCCAAGCACAGGATTCACCCCTCCACTTT. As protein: CASSQAQDSPLHF.

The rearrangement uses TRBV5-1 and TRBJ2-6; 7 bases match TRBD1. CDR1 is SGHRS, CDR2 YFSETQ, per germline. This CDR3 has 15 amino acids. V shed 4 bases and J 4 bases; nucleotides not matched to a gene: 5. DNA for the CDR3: TGCGCCAGCAGCGTTACAGGGGCCGGGGCCAACGTCCTGACTTTC. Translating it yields CASSVTGAGANVLTF.

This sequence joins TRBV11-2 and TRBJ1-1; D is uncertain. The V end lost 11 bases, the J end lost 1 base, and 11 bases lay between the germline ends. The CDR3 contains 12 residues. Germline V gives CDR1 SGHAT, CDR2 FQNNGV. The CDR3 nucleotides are TGTGCCCTCGGTGGAAGGAACACTGAAGCTTTCTTT. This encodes CALGGRNTEAFF. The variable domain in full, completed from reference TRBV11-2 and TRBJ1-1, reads EAGVAQSPRYKIIEKRQSVAFWCNPISGHATLYWYQQILGQGPKLLIQFQNNGVVDDSQLPKDRFSAERLKGVDSTLKIQPAKLEDSAVYLCALGGRNTEAFFGQGTRLTVV.

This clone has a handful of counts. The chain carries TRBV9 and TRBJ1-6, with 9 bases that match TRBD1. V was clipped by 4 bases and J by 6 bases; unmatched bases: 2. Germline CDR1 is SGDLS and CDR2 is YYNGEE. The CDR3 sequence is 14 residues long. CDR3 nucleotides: TGTGCCAGCAGCTCACAGGGGGCTAATTCACCCCTCCACTTT. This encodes CASSSQGANSPLHF.

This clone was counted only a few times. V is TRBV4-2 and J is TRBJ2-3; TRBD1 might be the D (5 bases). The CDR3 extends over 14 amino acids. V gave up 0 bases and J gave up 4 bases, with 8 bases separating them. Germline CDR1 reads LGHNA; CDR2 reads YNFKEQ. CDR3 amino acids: CASSQDLGPDTQYF. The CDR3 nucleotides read TGTGCCAGCAGCCAAGATCTGGGGCCAGATACGCAGTATTTT.

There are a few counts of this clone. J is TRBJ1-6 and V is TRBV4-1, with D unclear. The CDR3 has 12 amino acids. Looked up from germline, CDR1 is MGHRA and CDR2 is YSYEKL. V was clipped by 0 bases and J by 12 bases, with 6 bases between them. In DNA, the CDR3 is TGCGCCAGCAGCCAAGAAAACGGACCCCTCCACTTT. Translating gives CASSQENGPLHF.

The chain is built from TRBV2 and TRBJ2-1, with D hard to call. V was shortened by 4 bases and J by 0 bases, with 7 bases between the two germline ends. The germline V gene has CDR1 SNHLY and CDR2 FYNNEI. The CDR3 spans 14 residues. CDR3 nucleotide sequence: TGTGCCAGCAGTGTGGACGGCTCCTACAATGAGCAGTTCTTC. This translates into CASSVDGSYNEQFF.

The CDR3 spells CASSLVLAGGGEQYF. The DNA for the CDR3 is TGTGCCAGCAGCTTGGTCCTAGCCGGTGGGGGCGAGCAGTACTTC. The genes are TRBV5-6 and TRBJ2-7, with D perhaps assigned TRBD1 or TRBD2 (5 bases each). The CDR3 consists of 15 residues. The germline V gene encodes CDR1 SGHDT and CDR2 YYEEEE. V lost 0 bases and J 6 bases, leaving 16 bases between the germline ends. The variable domain in full, with the rest retrieved from reference TRBV5-6 and TRBJ2-7, is DAGVTQSPTHLIKTRGQQVTLRCSPKSGHDTVSWYQQALGQGPQFIFQYYEEEERQRGNFPDRFSGHQFPNYSSELNVNALLLGDSALYLCASSLVLAGGGEQYFGPGTRLTVT.

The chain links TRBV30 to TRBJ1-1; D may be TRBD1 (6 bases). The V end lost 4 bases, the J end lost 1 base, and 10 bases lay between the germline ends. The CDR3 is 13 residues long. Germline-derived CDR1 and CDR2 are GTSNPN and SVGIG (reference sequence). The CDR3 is CAWKGTSNTEAFF. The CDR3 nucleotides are TGTGCCTGGAAGGGGACATCGAACACTGAAGCTTTCTTT. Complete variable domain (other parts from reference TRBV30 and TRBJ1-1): SQTIHQWPATLVQPVGSPLSLECTVEGTSNPNLYWYRQAAGRGLQLLFYSVGIGQISSEVPQNLSASRPQDRQFILSSKKLLLSDSGFYLCAWKGTSNTEAFFGQGTRLTVV.

The chain's CDR3 is CATSRGRAGNTIYF. Written as DNA, the CDR3 is TGTGCCACCAGCAGAGGCAGGGCTGGAAACACCATATATTTT. This chain links TRBV15 with TRBJ1-3, with D perhaps matching TRBD1 (5 bases). The CDR3 is 14 residues long. The V gene's germline CDR1 is LNHNV and CDR2 YYDKDF (reference sequence). Trimming pared 1 base from V and 2 bases from J, leaving 6 bases between.

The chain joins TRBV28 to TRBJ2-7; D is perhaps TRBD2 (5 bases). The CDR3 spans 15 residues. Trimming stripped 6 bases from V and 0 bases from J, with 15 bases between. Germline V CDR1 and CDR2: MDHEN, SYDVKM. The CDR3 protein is CASRFPPGSSYEQYF. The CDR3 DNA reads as TGTGCCAGCAGGTTCCCACCGGGGAGCTCCTACGAGCAGTACTTC.

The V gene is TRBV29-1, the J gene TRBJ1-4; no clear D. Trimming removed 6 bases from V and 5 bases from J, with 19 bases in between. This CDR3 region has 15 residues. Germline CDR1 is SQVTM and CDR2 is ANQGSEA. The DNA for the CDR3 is TGCAGCGTGGTTTGGCGGGCGCGAGCCAATGAAAAACTGTTTTTT. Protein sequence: CSVVWRARANEKLFF.

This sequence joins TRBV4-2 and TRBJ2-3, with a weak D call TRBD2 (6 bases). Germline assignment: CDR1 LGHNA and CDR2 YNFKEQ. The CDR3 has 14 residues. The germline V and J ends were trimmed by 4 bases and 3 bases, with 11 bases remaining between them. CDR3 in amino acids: CASSPGGATDTQYF. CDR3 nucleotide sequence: TGTGCCAGCAGCCCCGGAGGGGCGACAGATACGCAGTATTTT.

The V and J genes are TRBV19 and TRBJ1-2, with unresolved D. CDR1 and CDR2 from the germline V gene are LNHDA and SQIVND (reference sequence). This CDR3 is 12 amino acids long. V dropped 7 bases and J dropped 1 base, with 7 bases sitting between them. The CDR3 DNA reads TGTGCCAGTAACGTGGGTAACTATGGCTACACCTTC. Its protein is CASNVGNYGYTF.

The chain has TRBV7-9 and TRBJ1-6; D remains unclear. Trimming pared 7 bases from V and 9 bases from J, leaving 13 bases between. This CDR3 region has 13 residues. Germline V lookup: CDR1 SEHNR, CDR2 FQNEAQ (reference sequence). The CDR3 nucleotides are TGTGCCAGCACCCCCGGGATGGGTTCACCCCTCCACTTT. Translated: CASTPGMGSPLHF.